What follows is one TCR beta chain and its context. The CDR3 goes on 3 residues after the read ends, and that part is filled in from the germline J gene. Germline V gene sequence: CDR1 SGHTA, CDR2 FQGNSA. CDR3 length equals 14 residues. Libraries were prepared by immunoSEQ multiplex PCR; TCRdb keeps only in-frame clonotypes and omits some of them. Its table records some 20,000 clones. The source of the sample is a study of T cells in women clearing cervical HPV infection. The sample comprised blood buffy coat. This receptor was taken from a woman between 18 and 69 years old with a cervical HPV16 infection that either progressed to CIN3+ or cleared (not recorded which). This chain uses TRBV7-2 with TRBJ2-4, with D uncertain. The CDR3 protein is CASSLGPQNYGQYF. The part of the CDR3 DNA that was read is TGTGCCAGCAGCTTAGGGCCACAAAACTATGGT.